This T cell receptor beta chain comes out of a study of blood T cells in healthy people across ages. Study results and limitations: Relative to aged donors, long-lived donors carried more naive CD4+ cells and displayed higher diversity. Roughly linear declines in TCR beta diversity per million T cells occurred with age.

A second PCR, run for roughly 7 to 12 cycles, used a sample-barcoded 5' primer plus a J-beta primer mix. One entry per CDR3 protein results from TCRdb running MiXCR on the 5' RACE reads. The sample shows around 990,000 distinct CDR3 sequences, about 25% of them seen only once. This CDR3 has 13 amino acids. CDR1 is SGHTA, CDR2 FQGNSA, per germline. Trimming shortened V by 5 bases and J by 2 bases, and 7 bases separated the two germline ends. Worth noting for this clonotype: Its antigen remains unknown.

These data also featured in a second study, about T cells of mothers and their children. Turning to that study: For each mother, over 9.5 million TCR beta CDR3 reads were obtained, and for each child, roughly 3.2 million. Normalized overlap was always slightly, never significantly, higher in related than unrelated mother-child pairs.

The sequenced material came from blood. The chain uses TRBV7-2 and TRBJ2-1, with D perhaps matching TRBD1 (6 bases). This clonotype was obtained from a girl aged 2-9 years in good health. The CDR3 protein is CASSTGTYNEQFF. As DNA, the CDR3 is TGTGCCAGCAGCACAGGGACCTACAATGAGCAGTTCTTC.